This TCR beta chain was sequenced during a study of T cell clones after liver transplantation. Looking at the study overall: Apart from a few HCV-positive recipients, transplants were for non-autoimmune, non-viral reasons. Without induction therapy, subjects received standard immunosuppression until 12-24 months post-transplant.

This CDR3 is 14 amino acids long. Germline-derived CDR1 and CDR2 are LNHNV and YYDKDF (reference sequence). Trimming shortened V by 1 base and J by 6 bases, and 13 bases separated the two germline ends. TCRdb keeps only in-frame clones here, not all; method: immunoSEQ multiplex PCR. The data show under 55,000 clones, with roughly 84% seen just once and 2% to 2.5% held by the top ten. The origin of this receptor is a human patient who received a liver transplant. A share of the T cells may be of graft donor origin. The material sequenced was CD4+ T cells from blood, taken 24 months after liver transplant. This chain links TRBV15 with TRBJ2-7, with D unclear. CDR3 sequence reads: CATSRVDKAPEQYF. CDR3 coding DNA: TGTGCCACCAGCAGAGTTGACAAGGCCCCCGAGCAGTACTTC.